This T cell receptor beta chain came from a study of T cell repertoires in cytomegalovirus infection. Study background: TCR beta signatures that were public indicated CMV infection and matching HLA type. The study, taken as a whole, reports: Accumulated public TCR beta family frequency recognized individuals carrying CMV together with the relevant HLA. Dominating the ex vivo response were TCR beta clonotypes that were CMV-specific and HLA-C-restricted.

TCRdb re-analysed the reads in MiXCR, keeping a single row per CDR3 protein. The sample yields more than 150,000 distinct CDR3 sequences, approximately 19% seen once. The CDR3 runs 12 residues. Germline V lookup: CDR1 SQVTM, CDR2 ANQGSEA. V was pared by 7 bases and J by 9 bases, with 11 bases of the junction left unmatched. Comment on this clonotype: Its cognate antigen is unknown.

V is TRBV29-1 and J is TRBJ1-2; 7 nucleotides agree with TRBD1. The specimen sequenced was PBMCs. This receptor was obtained from a human donor in good health (CMV status not recorded). Some clones in this sample may be carry-over from other donors' samples. CDR3 sequence: CSAMRTGLSYTF. Here the CDR3 DNA reads TGCAGCGCCATGCGGACAGGCCTAAGCTACACCTTC.